This T cell receptor (beta chain) stems from a study of regulatory T cells in long-lasting Graves disease. To make TCR beta libraries, researchers used iRepertoire HTBI primers and Arm-PCR of CDR3 regions. One entry per CDR3 protein results from TCRdb running MiXCR on the multiplex PCR reads. The sample contains 350,000 to 500,000 distinct CDR3 sequences, 12% to 15% of which appear only once. Worth noting for this clonotype: Antigen specificity is unknown. Compared with germline, one end of the junction differs, possibly owing to a read error.

This CDR3 region has 9 residues. Germline CDR1 and CDR2: SGHVS and FNYEAQ. Time point of the sample: newly diagnosed GD, antithyroid drugs for less than 3 months. There was RNA extracted from PBMCs, and the TCR library was made from it. General study findings and limits: Accuracy was possibly reduced by small sample size.

These data also formed part of another study, on T cells in Graves' hyperthyroidism and ophthalmopathy.

The chain employs TRBV7-6 and TRBJ2-1; D unclear. The TCR comes from a woman aged 50 to 60 with Graves disease. The sample in question was peripheral blood mononuclear cells (PBMCs), obtained at new diagnosis, from a patient treated with antithyroid drugs. Here the CDR3 DNA reads TGTGCCAGCAACCCTTTCTTGATCTTC. As protein: CASNPFLIF.